This TCR beta chain is drawn from a study of blood T cell repertoires in COVID-19. At the level of the study: T cells, B-cell-depleted T cells, or PBMCs supplied cDNA or gDNA.

The CDR3 spans 15 residues. Losses at the gene ends were 4 bases for V and 8 bases for J; bases not matched to a gene: 7. The germline V gene has CDR1 MNHEY and CDR2 SMNVEV (reference sequence). Authors' processing steps: Amplification with reference gene primers provided the estimates of nucleated cell counts. Clones were sequenced by immunoSEQ multiplex PCR, and TCRdb holds only the in-frame ones, with some missing. That table furnishes V, J and clone size, whereas the DNA furnished D and trimming. Of about 53,000 clones listed, 90% to 95% are singletons. Input material: peripheral blood. The genes are TRBV27 and TRBJ1-5, with 11 bases aligning to TRBD1. The receptor's source is a human donor in a cohort sampled during active COVID-19. The CDR3 DNA reads TGTGCCAGCAGTTCCCTTGGGACAGGGGGGAAGCCCCAGCATTTT. Translating gives CASSSLGTGGKPQHF.